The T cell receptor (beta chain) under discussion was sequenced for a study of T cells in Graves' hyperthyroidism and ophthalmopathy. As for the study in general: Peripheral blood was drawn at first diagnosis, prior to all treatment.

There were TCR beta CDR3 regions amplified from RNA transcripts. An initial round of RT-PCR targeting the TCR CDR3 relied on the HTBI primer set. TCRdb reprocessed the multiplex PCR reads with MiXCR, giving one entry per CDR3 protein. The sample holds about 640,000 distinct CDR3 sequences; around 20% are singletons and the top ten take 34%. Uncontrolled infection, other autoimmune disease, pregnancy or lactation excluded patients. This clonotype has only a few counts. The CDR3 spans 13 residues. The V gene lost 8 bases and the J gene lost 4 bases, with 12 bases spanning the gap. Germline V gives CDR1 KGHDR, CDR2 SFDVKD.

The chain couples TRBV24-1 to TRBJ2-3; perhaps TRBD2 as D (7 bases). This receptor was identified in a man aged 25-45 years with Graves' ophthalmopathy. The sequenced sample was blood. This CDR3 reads CATKGGRADTQYF. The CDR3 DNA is TGTGCCACCAAGGGGGGGCGGGCAGATACGCAGTATTTT.